This T cell receptor (beta chain) comes out of a study of cytomegalovirus exposure and HLA in healthy donors. Study conclusions and caveats: It is likely that the observed cluster of highly shared sequence variants was a sequencing artifact.

This clone is a singleton in its sample. Its antigen is not identified. PCR primers comprised 60 Vbeta and 13 Jbeta primers. In the study's own analysis: Among the unique TCR beta chains that a later analysis counted, about 84 million in all, approximately 12 million were shared. Clones were sequenced by immunoSEQ multiplex PCR, and TCRdb holds only the in-frame ones, with some missing. Clone size and the V and J calls come from that table; the DNA yielded D and trimming. The table includes roughly 170,000 clones, about 80% detected once. The V and J ends lost 3 bases and 8 bases, in that order; junction bases with no gene match: 12. Germline V gives CDR1 MNHEY, CDR2 SVGAGI. The CDR3 covers 15 residues.

Sequencing used PBMCs. This TCR derives from a woman aged 30 to 39 in good health and CMV-seropositive. V and J are TRBV6-5 and TRBJ1-1, with 7 bases that match TRBD1. The CDR3 nucleotides read TGTGCCAGCAGTTATTCGCCAGGGGGTTACTCCGAAGCTTTCTTT. This codes for CASSYSPGGYSEAFF.